The entry that follows covers one T cell receptor (beta chain) sequence. J was trimmed by 4 bases and V by 2 bases; bases with no gene match: 4. The CDR3 consists of 14 residues. Germline loops: CDR1 SGDLS, CDR2 YYNGEE. PCR involved 60 Vbeta and 13 Jbeta primers. Repertoires were generated with immunoSEQ multiplex PCR, while TCRdb's copy carries only in-frame clones and drops some. The data include 25,000 to 35,000 clones; the top ten clones carry under 6%. Donors were ostensibly healthy at sampling, although undocumented immune exposures were probable. This sample was taken from a study of cytomegalovirus exposure and HLA in healthy donors.

Sequencing was carried out using PBMCs. This TCR was sampled from a woman aged 35 to 49 in good health and CMV-seropositive. V usage is TRBV9 and J usage is TRBJ2-3; 7 bases are shared with TRBD1. The CDR3 loop reads CASSVTGDPDTQYF. The CDR3 nucleotides read TGTGCCAGCAGCGTTACAGGGGACCCAGATACGCAGTATTTT.